Below, 27 T cell receptor beta chains from the same sample are listed, as sequenced in a study of T-cell reconstitution after alpha-beta-depleted transplantation in children. This sample's TCRbeta library carried unique molecular identifier barcodes. From the PCR reads, TCRdb called clonotypes with MiXCR, one entry per CDR3 protein. The sample has more than 40,000 distinct CDR3 sequences; about a tenth are singletons. This sample comprised PBMCs, mostly from graft donor cells, obtained 60 days after TCRalphabeta/CD19-depleted stem cell transplant. These receptors all stem from a male patient aged 2 to 9 who had a stem cell transplant for chronic granulomatous disease, so the T cells may come from the graft donor.

This clonotype was counted ten times or more. V usage is TRBV3-1 and J usage is TRBJ2-1; 14 bases are shared with TRBD2. This CDR3 is built from 16 residues. With 6 bases clipped from V and 14 bases from J, the junction kept 15 bases outside the gene matches. The germline V gene encodes CDR1 LGHDT and CDR2 YNNKEL (reference sequence). The CDR3 DNA is TGTGCCAGCAGATCTGGCGAGGGACTAGCGGGAGACGTCGAGTTCTTC. The encoded protein is CASRSGEGLAGDVEFF.

This clonotype was counted at least ten times. The chain combines TRBV28 with TRBJ2-7; D unclear. Germline V gene lookup returns CDR1 MDHEN and CDR2 SYDVKM. CDR3 length: 14 amino acids. V was cut by 3 bases and J by 0 bases, with 9 bases left in between. The CDR3 bases are TGTGCCAGCAGTTTCTTACGGGTCTCCTACGAGCAGTACTTC. This sequence encodes CASSFLRVSYEQYF.

This clonotype was recorded many times. The rearrangement uses TRBV11-2 and TRBJ2-1, with 14 bases lining up with TRBD2. V lost 1 base to trimming and J lost 7 bases; unmatched junction nucleotides: 3. There are 16 residues in the CDR3. CDR1 is SGHAT and CDR2 is FQNNGV in the germline V gene. The CDR3 DNA reads TGTGCCAGCAGCTTAGGACTAGCGGGAGGGGGTAATGAGCAGTTCTTC. Translating gives CASSLGLAGGGNEQFF.

This clonotype occurred a few times. The chain carries TRBV5-1 and TRBJ1-3, with D uncertain. Trimming removed 0 bases from V and 0 bases from J, with 16 bases in between. CDR1 is SGHRS, CDR2 YFSETQ, per germline. This CDR3 contains 18 residues. Written as DNA, the CDR3 is TGCGCCAGCAGCTTGGGTTTTGGCAAGCTTGACTCTGGAAACACCATATATTTT. This gives the protein CASSLGFGKLDSGNTIYF.

This clonotype appeared many times. The V call is TRBV15, the J call TRBJ2-7; D is uncertain. Germline loops: CDR1 LNHNV, CDR2 YYDKDF (reference sequence). There are 15 residues in the CDR3. Trimming took 1 base from V and 1 from J, leaving 11 bases between them. The CDR3 coding sequence is TGTGCCACCAGCAGAGTACGAGGAAGGTCCTACGAGCAGTACTTC. It specifies CATSRVRGRSYEQYF.

With respect to this clonotype: A read error may be the cause here, since a much bigger clone is one base away. The chain links TRBV4-1 to TRBJ2-7; unclear D gene. The CDR3 is 14 residues long. The V and J ends lost 4 bases and 3 bases respectively, with 13 bases between them. From germline, CDR1 is MGHRA and CDR2 YSYEKL. The DNA for the CDR3 is TGCGCCAGCAGCCCCATCGGGTCTGACTACGAGCAGTACTTC. This translates into CASSPIGSDYEQYF.

This clonotype was detected only a few times. The chain carries TRBV25-1 and TRBJ1-2; D unresolved. Germline CDR1 reads MGHDK; CDR2 reads SYGVNS. The CDR3 totals 14 residues. V lost 1 base to trimming and J lost 4 bases, with 10 bases between them. The CDR3 nucleotides read TGTGCCAGCAGTGAATCTGTTATGTCCTATGGCTACACCTTC. Protein: CASSESVMSYGYTF.

This clonotype was counted many times. The V gene is TRBV11-2, the J gene TRBJ2-2; no clear D gene. Germline V gene data show CDR1 as SGHAT and CDR2 as FQNNGV. The CDR3 contains 13 residues. V was cut by 1 base and J by 6 bases, with 6 bases left in between. The chain's CDR3 is CASSLVGSGELFF. CDR3 DNA sequence: TGTGCCAGCAGCTTAGTAGGGTCCGGGGAGCTGTTTTTT. Supplemented by reference TRBV11-2 and TRBJ2-2, the full variable domain reads EAGVAQSPRYKIIEKRQSVAFWCNPISGHATLYWYQQILGQGPKLLIQFQNNGVVDDSQLPKDRFSAERLKGVDSTLKIQPAKLEDSAVYLCASSLVGSGELFFGEGSRLTVL.

The chain uses TRBV6-1 and TRBJ1-2; 8 nucleotides line up with TRBD1. Trimming took 6 bases from V and 4 from J; bases not matched to a gene: 4. From germline, CDR1 is MNHNS and CDR2 SASEGT. The CDR3 sequence is 13 residues long. The DNA for the CDR3 is TGTGCCAGCAGACAGGGGGTGGGCTATGGCTACACCTTC. It yields the protein CASRQGVGYGYTF.

The chain carries TRBV19 and TRBJ2-7; D is uncertain. The V end was cut by 7 bases, the J end by 0 bases, with 16 bases between. This CDR3 has 15 amino acids. CDR1 is LNHDA, CDR2 SQIVND, per germline (reference sequence). The CDR3 here is CASKAVFLDSYEQYF. CDR3 in DNA: TGTGCCAGTAAAGCTGTATTCCTAGACTCCTACGAGCAGTACTTC.

This clonotype was seen ten or more times. The chain has TRBV5-5 and TRBJ2-2, with D unclear. The germline gives CDR1 SGHKS, CDR2 YYEKEE (reference sequence). This CDR3 is built from 14 residues. The V end lost 2 bases, the J end lost 5 bases, and 10 bases lay between the germline ends. CDR3 amino acids: CASSFGLTTGELFF. The CDR3 region has the DNA TGTGCCAGCAGCTTCGGGCTCACTACCGGGGAGCTGTTTTTT.

A note on this clonotype: The junction departs from germline at one end; a sequencing error may be responsible. This rearrangement joins TRBV9 to TRBJ2-2; tentatively, D is TRBD2 (6 bases). Per germline, CDR1 SGDLS and CDR2 YYNGEE. This CDR3 contains 16 residues. The CDR3 coding sequence is TGTGCCAGCAGCGTAGGTCCGACTGTTAACACCGGGGGGCTGTTTTTT. Its translation is CASSVGPTVNTGGLFF.

This clonotype was found many times. V usage is TRBV5-1 and J usage is TRBJ2-7; tentatively, D is TRBD2 (6 bases). The germline V gene has CDR1 SGHRS and CDR2 YFSETQ. CDR3 length: 18 residues. V gave up 1 base and J gave up 0 bases, with 20 bases separating them. CDR3 in amino acids: CASSLITWVGGGSYEQYF. Written as DNA, the CDR3 is TGCGCCAGCAGCTTGATTACTTGGGTCGGGGGAGGCTCCTACGAGCAGTACTTC.

Comments on this clonotype: Just one base apart from a much larger clone, this may be a read error. The J gene is TRBJ2-3, the V gene TRBV6-4, with 8 bases that match TRBD2. The germline gives CDR1 MRHNA, CDR2 SNTAGT. The length of the CDR3 is 16 residues. Unmatched junction bases numbered 5, after V lost 3 bases and J lost 0 bases. The chain's CDR3 is CASSESPSGSTDTQYF. The CDR3 bases are TGTGCCAGCAGTGAATCTCCTAGCGGGAGCACAGATACGCAGTATTTT.

The sample holds many counts of this clonotype. The chain links TRBV5-1 to TRBJ2-7, with D perhaps assigned TRBD1 or TRBD2 (5 bases each). In germline, CDR1 is SGHRS, CDR2 YFSETQ. CDR3 length: 13 residues. Between the trimmed V and J ends, which lost 1 base and 2 bases, there was a span of 7 bases. The CDR3 DNA follows: TGCGCCAGCAGCTTGCGGGACCCCTACGAGCAGTACTTC. It translates to CASSLRDPYEQYF.

There are a few counts of this clonotype. The V and J genes are TRBV7-9 and TRBJ1-5, with 7 positions matching TRBD1. V was pared by 3 bases and J by 5 bases, with 7 bases of the junction left unmatched. The CDR3 has 15 residues. The V gene's germline CDR1 is SEHNR and CDR2 FQNEAQ (reference sequence). The CDR3: CASSLAQGVDQPQHF. CDR3 nucleotide sequence: TGTGCCAGCAGCTTGGCTCAGGGGGTCGATCAGCCCCAGCATTTT.

At least ten counts were recorded for this clonotype. J is TRBJ2-1 and V is TRBV20-1, with TRBD2 identical over 11 bases. CDR3 size: 13 residues. V dropped 6 bases and J dropped 9; count of bases not matched to a gene: 7. The germline gives CDR1 DFQATT, CDR2 SNEGSKA (reference sequence). The CDR3 sequence is CSARLLAGVEQFF. For the CDR3, the DNA is TGCAGTGCCCGGTTACTAGCGGGAGTTGAGCAGTTCTTC.

This clonotype was seen at least ten times. The J gene is TRBJ2-2, the V gene TRBV29-1; TRBD1 is a possible D gene (7 bases). Germline-derived CDR1 and CDR2 are SQVTM and ANQGSEA. V lost 7 bases and J lost 6, with 18 bases in between. This CDR3 region has 14 residues. The CDR3 is CSAAGQIGSGELFF. The CDR3 DNA follows: TGCAGCGCCGCGGGACAGATCGGTTCCGGGGAGCTGTTTTTT.

Many counts were recorded for this clonotype. The chain carries TRBV20-1 and TRBJ2-5, with 12 nucleotides matching TRBD2. The trim removed 6 bases at V and 5 bases at J, leaving 13 bases unmatched. Germline lookup yields CDR1 DFQATT and CDR2 SNEGSKA (reference sequence). The CDR3 runs 16 residues. Here the CDR3 DNA reads TGCAGTGCCCTACTGCTAGCGGGAGGGCCGGGGGAGACCCAGTACTTC. Translation: CSALLLAGGPGETQYF.

This clonotype was detected ten times or more. This rearrangement joins TRBV27 to TRBJ1-2; D is uncertain. CDR1 is MNHEY and CDR2 is SMNVEV in the germline V gene (reference sequence). CDR3 length equals 13 residues. V was pared by 5 bases and J by 4 bases, with 11 bases between. Written as DNA, the CDR3 is TGTGCCAGCAGTCCCTCGGGCTCCTATGGCTACACCTTC. Its translation is CASSPSGSYGYTF.

In its sample, this clonotype was seen many times. This chain connects TRBV7-8 to TRBJ2-3; D gene ambiguous. The germline CDR1 and CDR2 sequences are SGHVS and FQNEAQ. Trimming cost V 4 bases and J 0 bases, with 8 bases left between them. The CDR3 spans 14 residues. CDR3 in DNA: TGTGCCAGCAGCTCCATGGTTAGCACAGATACGCAGTATTTT. Translating it yields CASSSMVSTDTQYF. The variable domain in full, with the rest retrieved from reference TRBV7-8 and TRBJ2-3, is GAGVSQSPRYKVAKRGQDVALRCDPISGHVSLFWYQQALGQGPEFLTYFQNEAQLDKSGLPSDRFFAERPEGSVSTLKIQRTQQEDSAVYLCASSSMVSTDTQYFGPGTRLTVL.

This clonotype has a handful of counts. The chain links TRBV27 to TRBJ2-7, with 9 bases that match TRBD1. CDR3 length: 14 amino acids. V trimming: 6 bases; J trimming: 3 bases; junction bases outside the gene matches: 6. Germline V gene lookup returns CDR1 MNHEY and CDR2 SMNVEV (reference sequence). CDR3 sequence: CASRRQGENYEQYF. For the CDR3, the DNA is TGTGCCAGCAGGAGACAGGGGGAGAACTACGAGCAGTACTTC.

This clonotype was seen repeatedly, ten times or more. The chain employs TRBV28 and TRBJ2-2; 10 nucleotides align to TRBD2. This CDR3 is built from 15 residues. CDR1 is MDHEN and CDR2 is SYDVKM in the germline V gene. With V trimmed by 4 bases and J by 6 bases, 5 bases remained unmatched. The chain's CDR3 is CASSSPAGGSGELFF. CDR3 sequence (DNA): TGTGCCAGCAGTTCTCCAGCGGGAGGGTCCGGGGAGCTGTTTTTT. Variable domain in full (rest from reference TRBV28 and TRBJ2-2): DVKVTQSSRYLVKRTGEKVFLECVQDMDHENMFWYRQDPGLGLRLIYFSYDVKMKEKGDIPEGYSVSREKKERFSLILESASTNQTSMYLCASSSPAGGSGELFFGEGSRLTVL.

This clonotype was recorded many times. For the CDR3, the DNA is TGTGCCAGCAGTGTGCGGCAGGGGGCGAGATACGAGCAGTACTTC. This sequence encodes CASSVRQGARYEQYF. V is TRBV28 and J is TRBJ2-7; 8 nucleotides match TRBD1. CDR1 and CDR2 (germline): MDHEN, SYDVKM. This CDR3 is built from 15 residues. Trimming removed 5 bases from V and 4 bases from J; junction bases left unmatched: 10.

This clonotype was observed many times. The chain employs TRBV2 and TRBJ2-6, with D unclear. V was shortened by 5 bases and J by 0 bases, with 8 bases between the two germline ends. The germline V gene has CDR1 SNHLY and CDR2 FYNNEI. This CDR3 spans 15 amino acids. The CDR3 reads CASSPQGSGANVLTF. The CDR3 DNA reads as TGTGCCAGCAGTCCACAAGGCTCTGGGGCCAACGTCCTGACTTTC. The whole variable domain, remainder taken from reference TRBV2 and TRBJ2-6, is EPEVTQTPSHQVTQMGQEVILRCVPISNHLYFYWYRQILGQKVEFLVSFYNNEISEKSEIFDDQFSVERPDGSNFTLKIRSTKLEDSAMYFCASSPQGSGANVLTFGAGSRLTVL.

This clonotype occurred many times. CDR3 sequence reads: CAWRAPGTGYEQYF. The CDR3, as DNA: TGTGCCTGGAGGGCTCCCGGGACAGGCTACGAGCAGTACTTC. The chain is built from TRBV30 and TRBJ2-7; the match to TRBD1 covers 8 bases. J gave up 3 bases and V 3 bases, and 7 bases lay outside the gene matches. The CDR3 is made up of 14 amino acids. Germline V gene data show CDR1 as GTSNPN and CDR2 as SVGIG (reference sequence). Filled out from reference TRBV30 and TRBJ2-7, the complete variable domain reads SQTIHQWPATLVQPVGSPLSLECTVEGTSNPNLYWYRQAAGRGLQLLFYSVGIGQISSEVPQNLSASRPQDRQFILSSKKLLLSDSGFYLCAWRAPGTGYEQYFGPGTRLTVT.

This clonotype was seen many times. The CDR3 sequence: CASGDRGTLQYF. The CDR3 nucleotides read TGTGCCAGCGGGGACAGGGGAACCCTTCAGTACTTC. V is TRBV2 and J is TRBJ2-4; 10 nucleotides align to TRBD1. Germline loops: CDR1 SNHLY, CDR2 FYNNEI. After removal of 8 bases from V and 11 bases from J, the junction contained 6 bases not matched to a gene. This CDR3 has 12 amino acids. Full variable domain (missing parts from reference TRBV2 and TRBJ2-4): EPEVTQTPSHQVTQMGQEVILRCVPISNHLYFYWYRQILGQKVEFLVSFYNNEISEKSEIFDDQFSVERPDGSNFTLKIRSTKLEDSAMYFCASGDRGTLQYFGAGTRLSVL.